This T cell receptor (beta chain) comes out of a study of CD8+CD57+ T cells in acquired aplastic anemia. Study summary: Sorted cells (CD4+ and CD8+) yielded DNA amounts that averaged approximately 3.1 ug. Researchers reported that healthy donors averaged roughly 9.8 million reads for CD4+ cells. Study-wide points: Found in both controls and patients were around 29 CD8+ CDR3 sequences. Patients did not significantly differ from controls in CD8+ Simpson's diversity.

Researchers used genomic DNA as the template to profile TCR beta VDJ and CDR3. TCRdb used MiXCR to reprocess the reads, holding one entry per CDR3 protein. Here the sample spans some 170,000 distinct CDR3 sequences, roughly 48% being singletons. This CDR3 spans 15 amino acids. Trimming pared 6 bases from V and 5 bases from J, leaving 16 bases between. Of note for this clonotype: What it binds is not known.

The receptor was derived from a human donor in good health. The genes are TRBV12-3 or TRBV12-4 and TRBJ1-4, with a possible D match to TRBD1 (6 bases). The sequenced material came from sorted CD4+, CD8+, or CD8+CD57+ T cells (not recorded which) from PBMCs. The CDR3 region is CASRKGQTDNEKLFF. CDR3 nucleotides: TGTGCCAGCAGGAAAGGACAGACCGACAATGAAAAACTGTTTTTT.